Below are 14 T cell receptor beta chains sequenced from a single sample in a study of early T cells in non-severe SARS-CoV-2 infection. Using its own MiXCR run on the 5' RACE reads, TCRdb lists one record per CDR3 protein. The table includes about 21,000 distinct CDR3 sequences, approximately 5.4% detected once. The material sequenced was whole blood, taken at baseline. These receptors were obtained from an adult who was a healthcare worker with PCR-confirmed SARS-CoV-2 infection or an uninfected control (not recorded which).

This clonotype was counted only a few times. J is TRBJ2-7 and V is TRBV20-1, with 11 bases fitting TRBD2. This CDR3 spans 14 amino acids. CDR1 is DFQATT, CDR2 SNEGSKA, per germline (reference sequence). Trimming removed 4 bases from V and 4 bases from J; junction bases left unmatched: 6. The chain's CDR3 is CSAKLAGGTYEQYF. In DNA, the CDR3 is TGCAGTGCTAAGCTAGCGGGGGGTACATACGAGCAGTACTTC.

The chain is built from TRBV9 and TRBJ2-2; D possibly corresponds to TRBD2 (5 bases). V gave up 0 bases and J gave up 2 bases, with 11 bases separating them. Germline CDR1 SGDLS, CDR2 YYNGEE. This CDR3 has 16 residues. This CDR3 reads CASSVGGGVNTGELFF. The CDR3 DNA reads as TGTGCCAGCAGCGTAGGAGGAGGAGTAAACACCGGGGAGCTGTTTTTT.

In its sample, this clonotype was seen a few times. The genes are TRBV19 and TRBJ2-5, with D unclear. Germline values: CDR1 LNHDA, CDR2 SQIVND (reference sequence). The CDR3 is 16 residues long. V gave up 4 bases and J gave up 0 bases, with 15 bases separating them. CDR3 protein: CASSNEDGWYQETQYF. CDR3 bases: TGTGCCAGTAGTAATGAAGACGGGTGGTACCAAGAGACCCAGTACTTC.

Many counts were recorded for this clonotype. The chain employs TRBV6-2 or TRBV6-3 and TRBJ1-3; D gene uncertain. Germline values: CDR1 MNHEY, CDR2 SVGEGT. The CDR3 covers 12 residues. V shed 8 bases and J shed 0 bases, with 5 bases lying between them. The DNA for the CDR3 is TGTGCCAGCGGGCGCTCTGGAAACACCATATATTTT. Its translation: CASGRSGNTIYF.

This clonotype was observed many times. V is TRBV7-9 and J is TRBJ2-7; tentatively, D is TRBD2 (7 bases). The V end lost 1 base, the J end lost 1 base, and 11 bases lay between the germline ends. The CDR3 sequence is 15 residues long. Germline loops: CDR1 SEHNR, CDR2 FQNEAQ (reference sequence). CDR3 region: CASSLGRGRSYEQYF. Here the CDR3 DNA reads TGTGCCAGCAGCTTAGGGCGGGGGCGATCCTACGAGCAGTACTTC. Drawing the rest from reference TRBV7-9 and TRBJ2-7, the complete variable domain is DTGVSQNPRHKITKRGQNVTFRCDPISEHNRLYWYRQTLGQGPEFLTYFQNEAQLEKSRLLSDRFSAERPKGSFSTLEIQRTEQGDSAMYLCASSLGRGRSYEQYFGPGTRLTVT.

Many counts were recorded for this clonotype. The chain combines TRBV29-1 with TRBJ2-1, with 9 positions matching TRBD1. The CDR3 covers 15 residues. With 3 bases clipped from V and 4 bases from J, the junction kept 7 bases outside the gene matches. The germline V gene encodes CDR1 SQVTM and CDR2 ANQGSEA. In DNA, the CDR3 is TGCAGCGTTGAGGGCACAGGGGGCCAGTACAATGAGCAGTTCTTC. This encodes CSVEGTGGQYNEQFF.

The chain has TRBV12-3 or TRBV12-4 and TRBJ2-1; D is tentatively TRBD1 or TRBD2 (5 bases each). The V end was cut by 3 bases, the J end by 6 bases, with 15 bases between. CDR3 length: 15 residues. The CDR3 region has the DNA TGTGCCAGCAGTTTGGGGCAGGCTGGGACCAATGAGCAGTTCTTC. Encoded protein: CASSLGQAGTNEQFF.

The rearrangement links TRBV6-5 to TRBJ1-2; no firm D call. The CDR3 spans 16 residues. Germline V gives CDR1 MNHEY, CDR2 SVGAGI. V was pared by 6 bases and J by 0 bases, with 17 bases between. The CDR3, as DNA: TGTGCCAGCAGCACGCCCTCGGGCGTTGCTAACTATGGCTACACCTTC. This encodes CASSTPSGVANYGYTF.

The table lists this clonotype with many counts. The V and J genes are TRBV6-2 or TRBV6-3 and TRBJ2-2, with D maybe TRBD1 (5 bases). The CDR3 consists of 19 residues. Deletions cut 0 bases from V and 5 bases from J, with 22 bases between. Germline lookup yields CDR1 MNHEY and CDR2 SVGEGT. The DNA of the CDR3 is TGTGCCAGCAGTTACTCCGATCTCGGCAGGGTCTATTCAACCGGGGAGCTGTTTTTT. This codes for CASSYSDLGRVYSTGELFF.

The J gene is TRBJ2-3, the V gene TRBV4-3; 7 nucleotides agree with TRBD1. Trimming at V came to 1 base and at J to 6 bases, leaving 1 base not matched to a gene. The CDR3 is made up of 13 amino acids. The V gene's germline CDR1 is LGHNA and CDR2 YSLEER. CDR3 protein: CASSQGRGDTQYF. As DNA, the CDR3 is TGCGCCAGCAGCCAAGGCAGGGGGGATACGCAGTATTTT.

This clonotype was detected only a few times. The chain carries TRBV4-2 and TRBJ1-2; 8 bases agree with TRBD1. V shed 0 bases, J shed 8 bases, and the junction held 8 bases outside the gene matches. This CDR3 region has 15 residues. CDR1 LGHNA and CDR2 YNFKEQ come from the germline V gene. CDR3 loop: CASSQDTGSGGGYTF. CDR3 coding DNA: TGTGCCAGCAGCCAAGATACGGGGTCAGGGGGCGGCTACACCTTC.

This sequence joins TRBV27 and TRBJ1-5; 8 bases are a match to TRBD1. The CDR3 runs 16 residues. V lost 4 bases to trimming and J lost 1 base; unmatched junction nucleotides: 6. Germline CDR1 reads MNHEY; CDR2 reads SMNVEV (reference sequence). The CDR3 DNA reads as TGTGCCAGCAGTTCCCGGACAGGGAAGAGCAATCAGCCCCAGCATTTT. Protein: CASSSRTGKSNQPQHF.

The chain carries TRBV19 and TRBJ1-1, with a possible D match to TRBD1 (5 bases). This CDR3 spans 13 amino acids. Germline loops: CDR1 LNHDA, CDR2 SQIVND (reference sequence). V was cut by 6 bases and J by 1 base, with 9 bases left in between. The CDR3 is CASRDTTNTEAFF. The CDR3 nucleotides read TGTGCCAGTAGGGACACAACGAACACTGAAGCTTTCTTT. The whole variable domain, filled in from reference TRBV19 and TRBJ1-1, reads DGGITQSPKYLFRKEGQNVTLSCEQNLNHDAMYWYRQDPGQGLRLIYYSQIVNDFQKGDIAEGYSVSREKKESFPLTVTSAQKNPTAFYLCASRDTTNTEAFFGQGTRLTVV.

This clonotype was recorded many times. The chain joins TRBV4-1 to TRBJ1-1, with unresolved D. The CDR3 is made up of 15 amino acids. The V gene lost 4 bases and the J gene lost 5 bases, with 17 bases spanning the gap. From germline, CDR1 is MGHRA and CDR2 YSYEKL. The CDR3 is CASSPPAARYTEAFF. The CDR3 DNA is TGCGCCAGCAGCCCCCCGGCGGCGAGGTATACTGAAGCTTTCTTT.